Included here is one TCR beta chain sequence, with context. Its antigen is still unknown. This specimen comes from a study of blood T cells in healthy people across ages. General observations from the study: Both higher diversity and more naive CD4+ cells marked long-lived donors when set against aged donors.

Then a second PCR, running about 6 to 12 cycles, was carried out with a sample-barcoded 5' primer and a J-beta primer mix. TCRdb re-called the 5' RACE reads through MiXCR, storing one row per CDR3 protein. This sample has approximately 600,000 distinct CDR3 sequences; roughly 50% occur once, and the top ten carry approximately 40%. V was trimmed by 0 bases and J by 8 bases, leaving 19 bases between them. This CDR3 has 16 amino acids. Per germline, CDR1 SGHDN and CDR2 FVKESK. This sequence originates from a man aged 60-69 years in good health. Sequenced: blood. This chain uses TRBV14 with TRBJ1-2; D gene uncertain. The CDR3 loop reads CASSQDATRLGEGYTF. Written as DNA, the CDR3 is TGTGCCAGCAGCCAAGATGCGACAAGACTCGGAGAGGGCTACACCTTC.